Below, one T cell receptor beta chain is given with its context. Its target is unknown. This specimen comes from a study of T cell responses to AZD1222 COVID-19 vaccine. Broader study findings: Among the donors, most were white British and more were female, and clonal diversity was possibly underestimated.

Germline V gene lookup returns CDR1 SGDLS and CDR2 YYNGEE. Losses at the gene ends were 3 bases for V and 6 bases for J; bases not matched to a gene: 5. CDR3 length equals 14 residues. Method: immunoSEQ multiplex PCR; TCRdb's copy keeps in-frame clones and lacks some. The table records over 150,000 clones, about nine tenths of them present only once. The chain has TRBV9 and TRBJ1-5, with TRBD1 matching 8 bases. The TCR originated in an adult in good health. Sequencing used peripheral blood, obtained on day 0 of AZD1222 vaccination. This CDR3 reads CASSATQGVQPQHF. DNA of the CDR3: TGTGCCAGCAGCGCCACACAGGGGGTTCAGCCCCAGCATTTT.